Each of the 24 T cell receptor beta chains below was sequenced from the same sample in a study of blood T cell repertoires in COVID-19. Only in-frame clones appear in the TCRdb table, and some are missing; sequencing was by immunoSEQ multiplex PCR. The sample lists approximately 65,000 clones; about 83% were seen once. The sequenced sample was peripheral blood. The origin of the receptors is a human donor in a cohort sampled during active COVID-19.

This clone was picked up many times. The rearrangement joins TRBV4-1 to TRBJ2-7; tentative D call: TRBD1 (5 bases). The CDR3 has 14 amino acids. Trimming stripped 0 bases from V and 3 bases from J, with 9 bases between. Germline CDR1 reads MGHRA; CDR2 reads YSYEKL. CDR3: CASSQETGHYEQYF. The CDR3 nucleotides are TGCGCCAGCAGCCAAGAAACAGGCCACTACGAGCAGTACTTC.

The chain uses TRBV3-1 (or the pseudogene TRBV3-2) and TRBJ2-7; possibly TRBD2 for D (6 bases). The CDR3 length is 14 residues. The germline V gene has CDR1 LGHDT and CDR2 YNNKEL (reference sequence). Trimming removed 1 base at V and 2 bases at J, with 9 bases between. The CDR3 reads CASSQVRDAYEQYF. The CDR3 bases are TGTGCCAGCAGCCAAGTGCGGGACGCCTACGAGCAGTACTTC.

V is TRBV7-8 and J is TRBJ2-7; TRBD1 might be the D (6 bases). The germline gives CDR1 SGHVS, CDR2 FQNEAQ. The V and J ends lost 1 base and 2 bases respectively, with 15 bases between them. The length of the CDR3 is 16 residues. The CDR3 reads CASSLGFRGSTYEQYF. Written as DNA, the CDR3 is TGTGCCAGCAGCTTAGGGTTCAGGGGTTCAACCTACGAGCAGTACTTC.

The genes are TRBV5-4 and TRBJ2-3; 8 positions match TRBD2. Trimming removed 4 bases from V and 1 base from J; junction bases left unmatched: 8. The CDR3 totals 16 residues. Germline V gene lookup returns CDR1 SGHNT and CDR2 YYREEE (reference sequence). The CDR3 loop reads CASSAPKAGGTDTQYF. DNA of the CDR3: TGTGCCAGCAGCGCCCCCAAAGCGGGAGGCACAGATACGCAGTATTTT.

J is TRBJ2-5 and V is TRBV2, with a weak D call TRBD2 (7 bases). Trimming left V 7 bases short and J 2 bases short, with 11 bases between. The CDR3 runs to 13 residues. Germline V gives CDR1 SNHLY, CDR2 FYNNEI. The CDR3 sequence is CASIGGRQETQYF. CDR3 bases: TGTGCCAGCATCGGGGGGCGACAAGAGACCCAGTACTTC.

V is TRBV5-1 and J is TRBJ2-5; perhaps TRBD2 as D (6 bases). The V end was cut by 6 bases, the J end by 5 bases, with 20 bases between. The CDR3 totals 15 residues. Germline-derived CDR1 and CDR2 are SGHRS and YFSETQ. CDR3 amino acids: CASTLGGDLTETQYF. DNA of the CDR3: TGCGCCAGCACCCTCGGCGGGGATTTGACGGAGACCCAGTACTTC.

This chain connects TRBV30 to TRBJ2-5, with 7 bases identical to TRBD1. The V and J ends lost 2 bases and 2 bases, in that order; junction bases with no gene match: 2. This CDR3 comprises 13 residues. Germline V gene lookup returns CDR1 GTSNPN and CDR2 SVGIG (reference sequence). The CDR3 DNA reads TGTGCCTGGAGTACGACAGGGCAAGAGACCCAGTACTTC. Translating gives CAWSTTGQETQYF.

The rearrangement links TRBV7-9 to TRBJ1-2; no reliable D call. There are 13 residues in the CDR3. V was cut by 1 base and J by 2 bases, with 5 bases left in between. CDR1 SEHNR and CDR2 FQNEAQ come from the germline V gene (reference sequence). The CDR3 is CASSLGRNYGYTF. Here the CDR3 DNA reads TGTGCCAGCAGCTTAGGCAGGAACTATGGCTACACCTTC.

The V gene is TRBV7-8, the J gene TRBJ2-3; TRBD2 matches at 14 bases. Per germline, CDR1 SGHVS and CDR2 FQNEAQ. The CDR3 extends over 16 amino acids. V shed 5 bases, J shed 5 bases, and the junction held 6 bases outside the gene matches. The CDR3 region is CASSMGLAGDGDTQYF. Here the CDR3 DNA reads TGTGCCAGCAGCATGGGACTAGCGGGAGATGGAGATACGCAGTATTTT. The full variable domain, its missing parts supplied by reference TRBV7-8 and TRBJ2-3, is GAGVSQSPRYKVAKRGQDVALRCDPISGHVSLFWYQQALGQGPEFLTYFQNEAQLDKSGLPSDRFFAERPEGSVSTLKIQRTQQEDSAVYLCASSMGLAGDGDTQYFGPGTRLTVL.

V and J are TRBV11-2 and TRBJ1-1; D is undetermined. CDR1 SGHAT and CDR2 FQNNGV come from the germline V gene. This CDR3 comprises 15 residues. The V and J ends lost 1 base and 3 bases respectively, with 12 bases between them. The CDR3 nucleotides are TGTGCCAGCAGCTTAGCATTCCGAGGTTACACTGAAGCTTTCTTT. It specifies CASSLAFRGYTEAFF.

The gene calls are TRBV29-1 and TRBJ1-5; 7 bases agree with TRBD1. CDR1 is SQVTM, CDR2 ANQGSEA, per germline. The CDR3 consists of 14 residues. The junction had 5 bases not matched to a gene; V was cut back by 0 bases and J by 6 bases. CDR3 bases: TGCAGCGTTGAAGATGTGGCAGGGGGTCAGCCCCAGCATTTT. Translating gives CSVEDVAGGQPQHF.

This sequence joins TRBV2 and TRBJ2-4; 7 bases agree with TRBD2. From germline, CDR1 is SNHLY and CDR2 FYNNEI. The CDR3 consists of 12 residues. V lost 6 bases, J lost 10 bases, and 6 bases stayed unmatched. DNA for the CDR3: TGTGCCAGCAGGGGCCCGGGGGGAATTCAGTACTTC. This sequence encodes CASRGPGGIQYF.

The count of this clone is one. The rearrangement joins TRBV9 to TRBJ2-3, with a possible D match to TRBD1 (6 bases). CDR1 is SGDLS and CDR2 is YYNGEE in the germline V gene. The CDR3 contains 14 residues. The V gene lost 3 bases and the J gene lost 4 bases, with 12 bases spanning the gap. CDR3: CASSGRTAADTQYF. CDR3 sequence (DNA): TGTGCCAGCAGCGGACGGACAGCCGCAGATACGCAGTATTTT.

This clone was seen a handful of times. This sequence joins TRBV6-2 or TRBV6-3 and TRBJ1-1; D is undetermined. Germline loops: CDR1 MNHEY, CDR2 SVGEGT. The CDR3 loop spans 14 amino acids. Trimming pared 3 bases from V and 7 bases from J, leaving 15 bases between. For the CDR3, the DNA is TGTGCCAGCAGTTATGCGCGCCAGGCCAATGAAGCTTTCTTT. Its translation is CASSYARQANEAFF.

The chain carries TRBV27 and TRBJ2-7; 7 nucleotides match TRBD1. The CDR3 has 16 amino acids. Germline V gene sequence: CDR1 MNHEY, CDR2 SMNVEV (reference sequence). V shed 4 bases and J 7 bases; nucleotides not matched to a gene: 16. The CDR3 region is CASSSTFLGTEGEQYF. For the CDR3, the DNA is TGTGCCAGCAGTTCAACGTTTCTCGGGACAGAAGGGGAGCAGTACTTC.

The CDR3 DNA follows: TGTGCCAGCAGCCCCGACAGCAATGAGCAGTTCTTC. Encoded protein: CASSPDSNEQFF. The chain links TRBV12-3 or TRBV12-4 to TRBJ2-1, with D possibly matching TRBD1 (5 bases). V was trimmed by 6 bases and J by 6 bases, leaving 9 bases between them. The CDR3 consists of 12 residues.

V usage is TRBV19 and J usage is TRBJ2-5; D ambiguous. Trimming left V 2 bases short and J 1 base short, with 5 bases between. In germline, CDR1 is LNHDA, CDR2 SQIVND (reference sequence). The CDR3 spans 13 residues. CDR3: CASSIHSQETQYF. CDR3 DNA: TGTGCCAGTAGTATACACAGCCAAGAGACCCAGTACTTC. Combining the CDR3 with reference TRBV19 and TRBJ2-5 gives the whole variable domain DGGITQSPKYLFRKEGQNVTLSCEQNLNHDAMYWYRQDPGQGLRLIYYSQIVNDFQKGDIAEGYSVSREKKESFPLTVTSAQKNPTAFYLCASSIHSQETQYFGPGTRLLVL.

The chain carries TRBV19 and TRBJ1-6; 7 positions agree with TRBD1. This CDR3 has 16 amino acids. Germline trimming cut 8 bases from V and 2 bases from J; bases unmatched to any gene: 9. Per the germline V gene, CDR1 is LNHDA and CDR2 is SQIVND (reference sequence). CDR3 coding DNA: TGTGCCAGTTCCAGAATGGGACAGCCCTATAATTCACCCCTCCACTTT. This encodes CASSRMGQPYNSPLHF.

The J gene is TRBJ2-6, the V gene TRBV28, with a possible D match to TRBD2 (7 bases). With 6 bases removed from V and 0 bases from J, the gap between germline ends came to 18 bases. CDR1 and CDR2 from the germline V gene are MDHEN and SYDVKM. This CDR3 is 18 amino acids long. The CDR3 DNA sequence: TGTGCCAGCAGCAAAGGGGGACTACCCATCTCTGGGGCCAACGTCCTGACTTTC. Its protein is CASSKGGLPISGANVLTF.

This clone was seen only once. This chain links TRBV2 with TRBJ2-1; the D gene is possibly TRBD2 (5 bases). The germline V gene encodes CDR1 SNHLY and CDR2 FYNNEI. The CDR3 loop spans 14 amino acids. Trimming stripped 6 bases from V and 4 bases from J, with 13 bases between. CDR3 bases: TGTGCCAGCAGCCGGGAAGGACTGTACAATGAGCAGTTCTTC. Protein sequence: CASSREGLYNEQFF.

This clone was seen a few times. In the same sample, other DNA sequences code for this CDR3. The J gene is TRBJ1-1, the V gene TRBV19; D not certain. Trimming stripped 8 bases from V and 2 bases from J, with 9 bases between. Per the germline V gene, CDR1 is LNHDA and CDR2 is SQIVND (reference sequence). The CDR3 is 12 amino acids. CDR3 coding DNA: TGTGCCAGTTCCCCGGGTAACACTGAAGCTTTCTTT. It translates to CASSPGNTEAFF. The full variable domain, with the rest looked up from reference TRBV19 and TRBJ1-1, is DGGITQSPKYLFRKEGQNVTLSCEQNLNHDAMYWYRQDPGQGLRLIYYSQIVNDFQKGDIAEGYSVSREKKESFPLTVTSAQKNPTAFYLCASSPGNTEAFFGQGTRLTVV.

The chain is built from TRBV19 and TRBJ2-1; D not resolved. Germline-derived CDR1 and CDR2 are LNHDA and SQIVND (reference sequence). The CDR3 totals 15 residues. V dropped 5 bases and J dropped 0 bases, with 11 bases sitting between them. The CDR3 sequence: CASSSPSSSYNEQFF. CDR3 nucleotide sequence: TGTGCCAGTAGTTCTCCTAGTAGCTCCTACAATGAGCAGTTCTTC. The variable domain in full, completed from reference TRBV19 and TRBJ2-1, reads DGGITQSPKYLFRKEGQNVTLSCEQNLNHDAMYWYRQDPGQGLRLIYYSQIVNDFQKGDIAEGYSVSREKKESFPLTVTSAQKNPTAFYLCASSSPSSSYNEQFFGPGTRLTVL.

CDR3 sequence (DNA): TGTGCCAGCAGCAAAGCGGACACCCCCTTGGGCGATGAGCAGTTCTTC. Its protein is CASSKADTPLGDEQFF. The chain employs TRBV21-1 and TRBJ2-1; the DNA was not compared with TRBD1, the D call given in the table. TRBV21-1 is given as a pseudogene. This CDR3 comprises 16 residues.

This clone has only one observation. The V gene is TRBV29-1, the J gene TRBJ2-7, with 10 bases that match TRBD1. The V and J ends lost 5 bases and 1 base, in that order; junction bases with no gene match: 2. The germline CDR1 and CDR2 sequences are SQVTM and ANQGSEA. The CDR3 consists of 13 residues. This chain's CDR3 is CSVTGQGSYEQYF. The CDR3 nucleotides are TGCAGCGTTACGGGACAGGGGTCCTACGAGCAGTACTTC.